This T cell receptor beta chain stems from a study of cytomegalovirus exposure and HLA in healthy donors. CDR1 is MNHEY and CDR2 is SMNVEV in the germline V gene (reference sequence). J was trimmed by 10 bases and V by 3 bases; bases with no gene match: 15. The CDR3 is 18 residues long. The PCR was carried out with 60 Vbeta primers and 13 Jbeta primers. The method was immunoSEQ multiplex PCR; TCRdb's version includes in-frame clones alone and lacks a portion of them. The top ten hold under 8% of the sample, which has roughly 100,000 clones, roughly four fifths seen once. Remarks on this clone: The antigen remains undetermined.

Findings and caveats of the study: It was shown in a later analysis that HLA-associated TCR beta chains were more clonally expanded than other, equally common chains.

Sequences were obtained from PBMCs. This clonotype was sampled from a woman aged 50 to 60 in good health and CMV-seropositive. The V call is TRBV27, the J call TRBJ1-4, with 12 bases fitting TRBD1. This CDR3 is CASSFQGGTGGAGRKLFF. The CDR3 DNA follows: TGTGCCAGCAGTTTCCAAGGGGGGACAGGGGGCGCGGGCCGAAAACTGTTTTTT.